The rows below give T cell receptor beta chains drawn from one sample of a study of somatic mutations in cytotoxic T cells in rheumatoid arthritis. Assay used: immunoSEQ multiplex PCR; TCRdb lists only in-frame clones, some missing. The table records thousands of clones, 75% to 85% of them present only once. Sequencing was carried out using CD8+ T cells sorted from blood. All receptors derive from an adult with rheumatoid arthritis. The CDR3 runs from the conserved cysteine through the conserved F or W. The D gene is left open where the match is weak.

>NA|TRBD1|TRBV2
CASSDQGEYEQYF
>TRBJ2-7|TRBD1|TRBV30
CAWSPDRGLEQYF
>TRBJ1-2|TRBD1|TRBV13
CASSNRGDYGYTF
>TRBJ1-4|NA|TRBV4-1
CASRGGEDEKLFF
>TRBJ1-4|TRBD1|TRBV4-3
CASSQEWGTGNEKLFF
>TRBJ2-1|NA|TRBV5-6
CASSLAVAGEQFF
>TRBJ1-4|NA|TRBV10-1
CASSESGRMGEKLFF
>TRBJ2-1|NA|TRBV7-6
CASSLRDDSLGEQFF
>TRBJ1-1|NA|TRBV7-9
CASRSPGTYADTEAFF
>TRBJ1-6|NA|TRBV4-1
CASSHRTENSPLHF
>TRBJ1-2|TRBD1|TRBV7-9
CASSSGTAIYGYTF
>TRBJ2-7|NA|TRBV13
CASSLNPYYEQYF
>TRBJ2-7|TRBD2|TRBV29-1
CSIYGGAYEQYF
>TRBJ1-6|NA|TRBV27
CASSFAWDSPLHF
>TRBJ1-1|TRBD1|TRBV4-1
CASSHRYMSGGEQAFF
>TRBJ1-1|NA|TRBV28
CASRLVGGELEAFF
>TRBJ1-1|TRBD1|TRBV5-6
CASSLGDRERGEAFF
>TRBJ1-5|NA|TRBV5-5
CASSSGQASNQPQHF
>TRBJ2-2|NA|TRBV12-5
CASVGALSNTGELFF
>TRBJ1-1|NA|TRBV11-2
CASSLARNTEAFF
>TRBJ2-7|TRBD1|TRBV6-5
CASRSGQGPFYEQYF
>TRBJ1-2|TRBD1|TRBV10-2
CASSEARGLLGYTF
>TRBJ2-3|TRBD2|TRBV2
CASSEGTSGGLTDTQYF
>TRBJ2-5|NA|TRBV27
CASSLIQSEETQYF
>TRBJ2-3|TRBD1|TRBV7-9
CASGGGQGTDTQYF
>TRBJ1-1|NA|TRBV19
CASSITPRQEAFF
>TRBJ1-2|NA|TRBV5-5
CASSLAAQSQGYGYTF
>TRBJ2-7|NA|TRBV2
CASSEPYEQYF
>TRBJ2-7|NA|TRBV10-2
CASSAGTFYEQYF
>TRBJ1-1|TRBD1|TRBV19
CASSMLTGTGATEAFF
>TRBJ1-2|NA|TRBV6-5
CASSYGDGYTF
>TRBJ2-6|TRBD1|TRBV19
CASRAMTGGLFSGANVLTF
>TRBJ1-2|NA|TRBV28
CASRKGFSSAGYTF
>TRBJ2-3|TRBD1|TRBV4-3
CASSVGWDRRTDTQYF
>TRBJ1-4|NA|TRBV7-8
CASSYPGAATNEKLFF
>TRBJ2-7|NA|TRBV4-1
CTSSLDSSYEQYF
>TRBJ2-7|NA|TRBV6-5
CASSYSAGSSYEQYF
>TRBJ2-3|TRBD1|TRBV11-2
CASSLRPGTGIPTDTQYF
>TRBJ2-3|TRBD2|TRBV28
CASSPERRGATDTQYF
>TRBJ2-7|NA|TRBV7-2
CASSWQVGGYEQYF
>TRBJ2-7|TRBD1|TRBV6-6
CASSPPTGYVDEQYF
>TRBJ1-2|NA|TRBV19
CASTPGTPLDGYTF
>TRBJ1-6|TRBD1|TRBV6-1
CASSETGTGGSPLHF
>TRBJ2-1|TRBD1|TRBV6-4
CASSPGQGSYNEQFF
>TRBJ2-1|NA|TRBV30
CAWSIGQIYNEQFF
>TRBJ2-1|TRBD2|TRBV6-1
CASRNFGGDEQFF
>TRBJ2-3|TRBD2|TRBV29-1
CSVEDGSGGAADTQYF